The 8 T cell receptor beta chains presented below share a single source sample, sequenced in a study of a mutant IDH1 vaccine in newly diagnosed glioma (dated by TCRdb to the early 2020s). The protocol used for the library was the immunoSEQ multiplex PCR assay. In its TCRdb copy, this immuneACCESS table keeps in-frame sequences only and misses some clones. Where compared with another copy, unresolved V genes explain less than half of these, and the others have no known cause. For this sample there are 45,000 to 55,000 clones; about nine tenths appear just once. About 2.2% of the sample is held by the ten biggest clonotypes. The label giving this sample's time point can be read as: baseline, week 1 (first vaccination visit). The sample's treatment or condition label, in plain terms: pre-vaccination baseline after standard-of-care therapy. The sequenced sample was PBMCs, obtained from a glioma patient treated with radiotherapy, temozolomide or both. These receptor sequences come from a man aged 35 to 55 with glioma.

The chain joins TRBV7-9 to TRBJ2-7; 15 nucleotides match TRBD2. CDR3 length: 15 residues. CDR1 is SEHNR and CDR2 is FQNEAQ in the germline V gene (reference sequence). Germline trimming cut 6 bases from V and 9 bases from J; bases unmatched to any gene: 9. The CDR3 sequence is CASSRGTSGRIGQYF. The CDR3 DNA reads as TGTGCCAGCAGTAGGGGGACTAGCGGGAGGATTGGGCAGTACTTC.

A single count supports this clone. The gene calls are TRBV7-2 and TRBJ2-1; TRBD1 matches 10 bases. With V trimmed by 0 bases and J by 6 bases, 8 bases remained unmatched. The germline CDR1 and CDR2 sequences are SGHTA and FQGNSA. This CDR3 is 17 amino acids long. DNA for the CDR3: TGTGCCAGCAGCTTAGCGTTAGGGGGACAGGGGTCCAATGAGCAGTTCTTC. This sequence encodes CASSLALGGQGSNEQFF.

This clone was recorded a few times. This chain joins TRBV5-1 and TRBJ2-1; no firm D call. Germline CDR1 SGHRS, CDR2 YFSETQ. Trimming cost V 1 base and J 10 bases, with 15 bases left between them. CDR3 length: 14 amino acids. This chain's CDR3 is CASSLLMEMGEQFF. CDR3 coding DNA: TGCGCCAGCAGCTTGCTGATGGAGATGGGGGAGCAGTTCTTC.

Judged by abundance, this clone is medium-sized (0.01 to 0.1%). The CDR3, as DNA: TGTGCCAGCAGCTGGGCCTCGAATGAGCAGTTCTTC. Translating it yields CASSWASNEQFF. The chain recombines TRBV6-1 with TRBJ2-1; D remains ambiguous. The length of the CDR3 is 12 residues. The V and J ends lost 6 bases and 7 bases respectively, with 10 bases between them. Germline loops: CDR1 MNHNS, CDR2 SASEGT.

This clone was detected only once. The chain joins TRBV11-3 to TRBJ2-7, with unresolved D. V dropped 1 base and J dropped 4 bases, with 8 bases sitting between them. Germline V CDR1 and CDR2: SGHNT, YENEEA. CDR3 length: 13 amino acids. Here the CDR3 DNA reads TGTGCCAGCAGCTTAGCGTCGTCTTACGAGCAGTACTTC. Its protein is CASSLASSYEQYF.

This clone was detected once. This rearrangement joins TRBV5-1 to TRBJ1-1; D gene ambiguous. V dropped 0 bases and J dropped 4 bases, with 19 bases sitting between them. The CDR3 sequence is 17 residues long. Germline loops: CDR1 SGHRS, CDR2 YFSETQ. The CDR3 spells CASSLGGTASPGTEAFF. The CDR3 DNA is TGCGCCAGCAGCTTGGGTGGCACGGCGAGCCCAGGCACTGAAGCTTTCTTT.

The rearrangement uses TRBV19 and TRBJ2-7; 8 bases fit TRBD1. Per the germline V gene, CDR1 is LNHDA and CDR2 is SQIVND (reference sequence). CDR3 length: 14 amino acids. The V segment lost 7 bases and the J segment 4 bases; nucleotides outside the gene matches: 9. The CDR3 DNA follows: TGTGCCAGTACTCCCGGGACAGGTCCTTACGAGCAGTACTTC. Its translation: CASTPGTGPYEQYF.

The rearrangement joins TRBV7-9 to TRBJ1-1; D gene ambiguous. The CDR3 extends over 15 amino acids. In germline, CDR1 is SEHNR, CDR2 FQNEAQ (reference sequence). Trimming cost V 0 bases and J 3 bases, with 11 bases left between them. The CDR3 sequence: CASSLAGSEDTEAFF. The CDR3 nucleotides are TGTGCCAGCAGCTTAGCTGGGAGTGAAGACACTGAAGCTTTCTTT.